Presented here are 14 T cell receptor beta chains from one specimen sequenced in a study of cytomegalovirus exposure and HLA in healthy donors. Some clones are missing from TCRdb's copy, which holds only in-frame ones; the method was immunoSEQ multiplex PCR. The sample gives around 160,000 clones, about 88% of which show up once; 2.5% to 3.5% is in the top ten. Sequenced sample: PBMCs. These receptors were obtained from a man between 18 and 29 years old in good health and CMV-seronegative.

The V gene is TRBV10-1, the J gene TRBJ2-7, with a tentative D call TRBD1 (5 bases). Germline V CDR1 and CDR2: WNHNN, SYGVQD (reference sequence). This CDR3 is 15 amino acids long. V lost 0 bases and J 7 bases, leaving 16 bases between the germline ends. The CDR3: CASSESVGPQREQYV. CDR3 coding DNA: TGCGCCAGCAGTGAGTCGGTGGGGCCGCAACGAGAGCAGTACGTC.

The chain is built from TRBV28 and TRBJ1-2; unclear D gene. V was trimmed by 8 bases and J by 4 bases, leaving 11 bases between them. Germline V lookup: CDR1 MDHEN, CDR2 SYDVKM. The CDR3 contains 12 residues. CDR3 DNA sequence: TGTGCCAGCGGCGCGGTCAGCTATGGCTACACCTTC. This sequence encodes CASGAVSYGYTF.

On this clone: The sample has other DNA sequences that encode this CDR3 too. The V call is TRBV6-1, the J call TRBJ2-7; 11 bases are shared with TRBD2. The germline V gene encodes CDR1 MNHNS and CDR2 SASEGT. With V trimmed by 3 bases and J by 3 bases, 4 bases remained unmatched. CDR3 size: 15 residues. CDR3 sequence (DNA): TGTGCCAGCAGTGAGACTAGCGGGGCAAACTACGAGCAGTACGTC. This translates into CASSETSGANYEQYV.

This clone was recorded a few times. This sequence joins TRBV7-9 and TRBJ1-2; TRBD1 might be the D (6 bases). The CDR3 has 12 amino acids. V was clipped by 11 bases and J by 3 bases, with 13 bases between them. CDR1 SEHNR and CDR2 FQNEAQ come from the germline V gene (reference sequence). CDR3 in DNA: TGTGCCGTCAAACAGGGAGACTATGGCTACACCTTC. The encoded protein is CAVKQGDYGYTF.

V gene TRBV4-1 combines with J gene TRBJ2-4, with D possibly matching TRBD2 (6 bases). V lost 3 bases to trimming and J lost 8 bases, with 14 bases between them. Germline CDR1 reads MGHRA; CDR2 reads YSYEKL. The CDR3 runs 14 residues. The CDR3 DNA sequence: TGCGCCAGCAGCCATGTATCCGGAGGGGACATTCAGTACTTC. Residues: CASSHVSGGDIQYF.

The chain joins TRBV18 to TRBJ2-7; 9 nucleotides match TRBD2. CDR3 size: 15 residues. CDR1 KGHSH and CDR2 LQKENI come from the germline V gene. J lost 2 bases, V lost 5 bases, and 7 bases had no gene match. The CDR3 spells CASSGGSGGPYEQYV. The CDR3 DNA reads TGTGCCAGCTCAGGAGGTAGCGGGGGCCCCTACGAGCAGTACGTC.

This chain uses TRBV15 with TRBJ1-5; 9 bases map to TRBD1. This CDR3 is built from 16 residues. CDR1 LNHNV and CDR2 YYDKDF come from the germline V gene (reference sequence). V dropped 5 bases and J dropped 3; count of bases not matched to a gene: 8. In DNA form, the CDR3 reads TGTGCCACCAGCGGCCCGGGACAGGGTTTCAATCAGCCCCAGCATTTT. Translation: CATSGPGQGFNQPQHF.

This chain joins TRBV28 and TRBJ1-5; D may be TRBD1 (6 bases). V was shortened by 5 bases and J by 0 bases, with 14 bases between the two germline ends. This CDR3 spans 16 amino acids. Per the germline V gene, CDR1 is MDHEN and CDR2 is SYDVKM. Here the CDR3 reads CASSPLTTGSNQPQHF. CDR3 DNA: TGTGCCAGCAGTCCCTTAACGACAGGTAGCAATCAGCCCCAGCATTTT.

This clone has just one count. The CDR3 protein is CASSLGQGYVYEQYV. The CDR3 region has the DNA TGTGCCAGCAGCTTAGGACAGGGGTATGTCTACGAGCAGTACGTC. The gene calls are TRBV11-2 and TRBJ2-7; 8 nucleotides agree with TRBD1. There are 15 residues in the CDR3. Germline V gene data show CDR1 as SGHAT and CDR2 as FQNNGV. The J segment lost 3 bases and the V segment lost 1 base, leaving 5 bases of the junction unmatched.

The chain carries TRBV18 and TRBJ1-1, with 9 bases fitting TRBD1. Germline values: CDR1 KGHSH, CDR2 LQKENI. The V gene end was trimmed by 3 bases and the J gene end by 3 bases; junction bases not matched to a gene: 11. The CDR3 covers 17 residues. CDR3 sequence reads: CASSPPGTGRLDTEAFF. DNA for the CDR3: TGTGCCAGCTCACCGCCCGGGACAGGGAGGTTGGACACTGAAGCTTTCTTT.

This chain links TRBV5-1 with TRBJ2-3; the match to TRBD1 covers 9 bases. The junction had 5 bases not matched to a gene; V was cut back by 0 bases and J by 3 bases. The germline CDR1 and CDR2 sequences are SGHRS and YFSETQ. There are 16 residues in the CDR3. The CDR3 DNA is TGCGCCAGCAGCTTGGTGACAGGGGGAAGAACAGATACGCAGTATTTT. Protein sequence: CASSLVTGGRTDTQYF.

This clone appeared once. The J gene is TRBJ2-3, the V gene TRBV4-1; possible D gene TRBD2, 5 bases. This CDR3 comprises 15 residues. CDR1 is MGHRA and CDR2 is YSYEKL in the germline V gene. Trimming stripped 5 bases from V and 1 base from J, with 13 bases between. Here the CDR3 reads CASSWTGSGTDTQYF. The DNA for the CDR3 is TGCGCCAGCAGCTGGACTGGGTCGGGCACAGATACGCAGTATTTT.

This chain joins TRBV7-2 and TRBJ2-3; D gene ambiguous. Germline V lookup: CDR1 SGHTA, CDR2 FQGNSA. The CDR3 contains 13 residues. V lost 5 bases and J 7 bases, leaving 13 bases between the germline ends. CDR3 sequence (DNA): TGTGCCAGCAGCCTCCCGACTTTAAATACGCAGTATTTT. Protein product: CASSLPTLNTQYF.

The rearrangement links TRBV4-1 to TRBJ1-2; 9 nucleotides line up with TRBD1. J gave up 0 bases and V 0 bases, and 2 bases lay outside the gene matches. There are 16 residues in the CDR3. Germline-derived CDR1 and CDR2 are MGHRA and YSYEKL. The DNA for the CDR3 is TGCGCCAGCAGCCAAGAGCGGACAGGGGCTAACTATGGCTACACCTTC. Its protein is CASSQERTGANYGYTF.